The 21 T cell receptor beta chains listed next were all sequenced from one sample in a study of a mutant IDH1 vaccine in newly diagnosed glioma. Time point specified: week 47, end of study. The investigators gave 300 ug of mutant IDH1 20-mer peptide in each vaccine dose, together with topical imiquimod. Generated by immunoSEQ multiplex PCR, the TCRdb table keeps only in-frame clones and is missing some. Here the sample spans tens of thousands of clones, over 75% being singletons. Their target antigens are unknown. The material was PBMCs, obtained from a glioma patient whose treatment included an IDH1 peptide vaccine. Every receptor here comes from a woman aged 40 to 50 with glioma. Some clones in this sample may be carry-over from other donors' samples.

The chain is built from TRBV7-6 and TRBJ2-1, with TRBD2 identical over 13 bases. Trimming removed 5 bases from V and 5 bases from J; junction bases left unmatched: 18. Germline V gene sequence: CDR1 SGHVS, CDR2 FNYEAQ. The CDR3 runs to 20 residues. CDR3 loop: CASSPRLAGGSPPFDNEQFF. The CDR3 DNA follows: TGTGCCAGCAGCCCCCGACTAGCGGGGGGCAGTCCCCCTTTCGACAATGAGCAGTTCTTC.

V and J are TRBV19 and TRBJ1-2; a possible D gene is TRBD1 (5 bases). Germline V gene lookup returns CDR1 LNHDA and CDR2 SQIVND (reference sequence). The CDR3 has 15 residues. Trimming removed 5 bases at V and 3 bases at J, with 16 bases between. CDR3 bases: TGTGCCAGTAGTCCCCTGGAGGGGTTGGACTATGGCTACACCTTC. Amino acid sequence: CASSPLEGLDYGYTF.

V gene TRBV5-4 combines with J gene TRBJ1-6, with D hard to call. The CDR3 length is 15 residues. V lost 1 base and J 8 bases, leaving 13 bases between the germline ends. Germline CDR1 and CDR2: SGHNT and YYREEE (reference sequence). CDR3 loop: CASSLYGAIYSPLHF. The CDR3 bases are TGTGCCAGCAGCTTGTATGGAGCGATTTATTCACCCCTCCACTTT.

This clone is categorized as medium-sized. This sequence joins TRBV15 and TRBJ2-6; tentative D call: TRBD2 (5 bases). The germline V gene has CDR1 LNHNV and CDR2 YYDKDF (reference sequence). The CDR3 has 17 residues. V lost 3 bases to trimming and J lost 2 bases, with 14 bases between them. CDR3 sequence reads: CATSRTSPGTGANVLTF. CDR3 DNA sequence: TGTGCCACCAGCAGGACCTCTCCGGGAACTGGGGCCAACGTCCTGACTTTC.

This clone was detected a few times. The chain carries TRBV5-1 and TRBJ1-2; D ambiguous. The CDR3 length is 15 residues. V lost 0 bases, J lost 4 bases, and 13 bases lay in between. Germline CDR1 is SGHRS and CDR2 is YFSETQ. The CDR3 loop is CASSLAEKGPYGYTF. CDR3 DNA sequence: TGCGCCAGCAGCTTGGCCGAGAAGGGTCCCTATGGCTACACCTTC. The entire variable domain, with the rest obtained from reference TRBV5-1 and TRBJ1-2, is as follows: KAGVTQTPRYLIKTRGQQVTLSCSPISGHRSVSWYQQTPGQGLQFLFEYFSETQRNKGNFPGRFSGRQFSNSRSEMNVSTLELGDSALYLCASSLAEKGPYGYTFGSGTRLTVV.

The gene calls are TRBV4-2 and TRBJ1-2; perhaps TRBD1 as D (6 bases). V lost 3 bases to trimming and J lost 8 bases, with 22 bases between them. CDR1 and CDR2 from the germline V gene are LGHNA and YNFKEQ. The CDR3 totals 16 residues. The CDR3 DNA reads as TGTGCCAGCAGCCAGGAGCCGCTCCGGGGGGCGGGCGGCTACACCTTC. Amino acid sequence: CASSQEPLRGAGGYTF.

This clone showed up just once. The V gene is TRBV7-8, the J gene TRBJ1-3; the match to TRBD1 covers 9 bases. Germline-derived CDR1 and CDR2 are SGHVS and FQNEAQ. This CDR3 has 14 amino acids. The V gene end was trimmed by 8 bases and the J gene end by 7 bases; junction bases not matched to a gene: 9. This CDR3 reads CASRTGGAGNTIYF. Written as DNA, the CDR3 is TGTGCCAGCCGAACAGGGGGCGCGGGGAACACCATATATTTT.

DNA of the CDR3: TGTGCCAGCCGAAGGGCCGGCGGCGGCTACACCTTC. Protein product: CASRRAGGGYTF. The chain links TRBV6-5 to TRBJ1-2; D uncertain. Between the trimmed V and J ends, which lost 8 bases and 8 bases, there was a span of 15 bases. Germline values: CDR1 MNHEY, CDR2 SVGAGI. The CDR3 has 12 amino acids.

This clone was seen only a few times. The chain's CDR3 is CASSEAIRVGETQYF. DNA of the CDR3: TGTGCCAGCAGTGAAGCAATCCGGGTTGGAGAGACCCAGTACTTC. The genes are TRBV2 and TRBJ2-5; no clear D gene. CDR1 and CDR2 from the germline V gene are SNHLY and FYNNEI. CDR3 length: 15 amino acids. V was cut by 0 bases and J by 4 bases, with 12 bases left in between.

V usage is TRBV5-4 and J usage is TRBJ2-2, with D unclear. V was clipped by 2 bases and J by 2 bases, with 4 bases between them. Germline V gene lookup returns CDR1 SGHNT and CDR2 YYREEE (reference sequence). CDR3 length: 13 residues. This CDR3 reads CASSLRNTGELFF. Written as DNA, the CDR3 is TGTGCCAGCAGCTTAAGAAACACCGGGGAGCTGTTTTTT. Full variable domain (remainder filled in from reference TRBV5-4 and TRBJ2-2): ETGVTQSPTHLIKTRGQQVTLRCSSQSGHNTVSWYQQALGQGPQFIFQYYREEENGRGNFPPRFSGLQFPNYSSELNVNALELDDSALYLCASSLRNTGELFFGEGSRLTVL.

This sequence joins TRBV29-1 and TRBJ2-3, with a possible D match to TRBD2 (5 bases). Germline CDR1 and CDR2: SQVTM and ANQGSEA. The CDR3 extends over 12 amino acids. Trimming stripped 5 bases from V and 0 bases from J, with 6 bases between. In nucleotides, the CDR3 is TGCAGCGTTAGGACTAGCACAGATACGCAGTATTTT. It specifies CSVRTSTDTQYF.

The chain recombines TRBV2 with TRBJ1-4; no clear D gene. This CDR3 region has 15 residues. The V gene lost 2 bases and the J gene lost 3 bases, with 10 bases spanning the gap. CDR1 is SNHLY, CDR2 FYNNEI, per germline. This chain's CDR3 is CASSEIGVPNEKLFF. DNA for the CDR3: TGTGCCAGCAGTGAAATCGGGGTACCTAATGAAAAACTGTTTTTT.

The chain has TRBV4-1 and TRBJ1-2, with unresolved D. Germline CDR1 MGHRA, CDR2 YSYEKL. The V and J ends lost 10 bases and 6 bases respectively, with 12 bases between them. The CDR3 runs to 11 residues. CDR3 sequence (DNA): TGCGCCACCTTAGGATCTGATGGCTACACCTTC. It yields the protein CATLGSDGYTF.

The chain couples TRBV2 to TRBJ2-2; 10 bases map to TRBD2. CDR1 and CDR2 (germline): SNHLY, FYNNEI. With 6 bases clipped from V and 1 base from J, the junction kept 2 bases outside the gene matches. CDR3 length: 15 residues. CDR3 DNA: TGTGCCAGCAGGAGGACTAGCGGGAACACCGGGGAGCTGTTTTTT. Residues: CASRRTSGNTGELFF.

The V gene is TRBV5-1, the J gene TRBJ2-5; D gene unclear. Germline V gives CDR1 SGHRS, CDR2 YFSETQ. This CDR3 is built from 13 residues. Trimming stripped 0 bases from V and 5 bases from J, with 8 bases between. The CDR3 region has the DNA TGCGCCAGCAGCTTGGCCATAGGGGAGACCCAGTACTTC. Translating gives CASSLAIGETQYF.

The chain uses TRBV27 and TRBJ2-7; possible D gene TRBD1, 6 bases. Trimming took off 4 bases at V and 7 bases at J, with 11 bases between the two ends. Germline CDR1 is MNHEY and CDR2 is SMNVEV (reference sequence). The CDR3 length is 12 residues. CDR3: CASSSQGQEQYF. CDR3 bases: TGTGCCAGCAGTTCCCAGGGGCAGGAGCAGTACTTC.

This rearrangement joins TRBV21-1 to TRBJ1-2. TRBV21-1 is flagged as a pseudogene. This CDR3 region has 15 residues. The CDR3 loop reads CASSSRGGGRYGYTF. CDR3 nucleotides: TGTGCCAGCAGCTCCAGGGGAGGGGGAAGGTATGGCTACACCTTC.

This clone was seen a single time. The chain has TRBV18 and TRBJ1-1; D is unresolved. The CDR3 length is 15 residues. V was clipped by 0 bases and J by 4 bases, with 12 bases between them. Germline V gives CDR1 KGHSH, CDR2 LQKENI. The CDR3 DNA sequence: TGTGCCAGCTCACCACCGGTGGGTGAATTCACTGAAGCTTTCTTT. This gives the protein CASSPPVGEFTEAFF.

Only a few counts were recorded for this clone. CDR3: CASSQVRGTEAFF. CDR3 sequence (DNA): TGTGCCAGTAGCCAAGTACGGGGGACTGAAGCTTTCTTT. This rearrangement joins TRBV19 to TRBJ1-1; TRBD1 might be the D (5 bases). CDR1 LNHDA and CDR2 SQIVND come from the germline V gene (reference sequence). V was trimmed by 6 bases and J by 5 bases, leaving 13 bases between them. This CDR3 has 13 residues.

This clone was seen a handful of times. V and J are TRBV7-9 and TRBJ1-1; 8 nucleotides line up with TRBD1. With V trimmed by 5 bases and J by 2 bases, 10 bases remained unmatched. This CDR3 contains 16 residues. Germline CDR1 SEHNR, CDR2 FQNEAQ (reference sequence). CDR3 bases: TGTGCCAGCAGCCCGACAGGGGAAATGCGAAACACTGAAGCTTTCTTT. Translation: CASSPTGEMRNTEAFF.

This clone was observed a handful of times. V usage is TRBV29-1 and J usage is TRBJ1-1; a weak D match, TRBD1 (5 bases). The CDR3 covers 12 residues. Germline values: CDR1 SQVTM, CDR2 ANQGSEA. V dropped 1 base and J dropped 6 bases, with 9 bases sitting between them. The CDR3 nucleotides are TGCAGCGTTGAAGCTTCGGGGCCTGAAGCTTTCTTT. Translated, it gives CSVEASGPEAFF.